One and the same sample provided the 20 T cell receptor beta chains below, sequenced in a study of cytomegalovirus exposure and HLA in healthy donors. The PCR employed 60 Vbeta primers together with 13 Jbeta primers. Generated by immunoSEQ multiplex PCR, the TCRdb table keeps only in-frame clones and is missing some. Of around 130,000 clones listed, 80% are singletons. Sequenced material: PBMCs. Every receptor here comes from a young man in good health and CMV-seronegative.

This clone was recorded a few times. The chain combines TRBV7-9 with TRBJ2-1; TRBD2 agrees at 8 bases. The CDR3 has 14 amino acids. V lost 2 bases and J lost 9; bases outside the gene matches: 6. Per germline, CDR1 SEHNR and CDR2 FQNEAQ (reference sequence). CDR3 nucleotides: TGTGCCAGCAGCTTAATTAGCGGGATGCCTGAGCAGTTCTTC. It codes for CASSLISGMPEQFF.

J is TRBJ1-1 and V is TRBV29-1, with TRBD1 matching over 7 bases. CDR3 size: 13 residues. With 6 bases clipped from V and 4 bases from J, the junction kept 8 bases outside the gene matches. Germline-derived CDR1 and CDR2 are SQVTM and ANQGSEA. This CDR3 reads CSVLGQGGTEAFF. In DNA, the CDR3 is TGCAGCGTGTTGGGGCAGGGGGGCACTGAAGCTTTCTTT.

Only a few counts were recorded for this clone. V gene TRBV5-1 combines with J gene TRBJ2-7; 7 bases align to TRBD2. V was pared by 0 bases and J by 3 bases, with 3 bases of the junction left unmatched. CDR3 size: 14 residues. Germline-derived CDR1 and CDR2 are SGHRS and YFSETQ. The CDR3 DNA reads as TGCGCCAGCAGCTTGGGAGCTAGCGGCTACGAGCAGTACTTC. Translating it yields CASSLGASGYEQYF.

This chain links TRBV7-3 with TRBJ2-3; D possibly corresponds to TRBD1 (5 bases). Between the trimmed V and J ends, which lost 5 bases and 0 bases, there was a span of 9 bases. The CDR3 contains 14 residues. CDR1 and CDR2 (germline): SGHTA, FQGTGA. The CDR3 nucleotides read TGTGCCAGCAGCACACAGGCTAGCACAGATACGCAGTATTTT. Translated: CASSTQASTDTQYF.

This chain joins TRBV25-1 and TRBJ2-3, with 7 positions matching TRBD1. CDR1 and CDR2 (germline): MGHDK, SYGVNS. This CDR3 is built from 15 residues. With 6 bases clipped from V and 0 bases from J, the junction kept 6 bases outside the gene matches. The CDR3 spells CASRDRAASTDTQYF. The CDR3 DNA reads TGTGCCAGCAGAGACAGGGCTGCCAGCACAGATACGCAGTATTTT.

This clone has only one observation. Different DNA sequences within this sample yield the same CDR3. The chain links TRBV7-6 to TRBJ1-1; D is undetermined. Between the trimmed V and J ends, which lost 5 bases and 1 base, there was a span of 8 bases. The CDR3 is 13 amino acids. Germline-derived CDR1 and CDR2 are SGHVS and FNYEAQ. CDR3: CASSPRGNTEAFF. CDR3 in DNA: TGTGCCAGCAGCCCCCGGGGGAACACTGAAGCTTTCTTT.

The rearrangement links TRBV7-9 to TRBJ1-6; 7 bases align to TRBD1. Trimming took 5 bases from V and 7 from J; bases not matched to a gene: 5. The CDR3 loop spans 14 amino acids. Germline V gene sequence: CDR1 SEHNR, CDR2 FQNEAQ (reference sequence). This CDR3 reads CASSQGQPNSPLHF. In nucleotides, the CDR3 is TGTGCCAGCAGCCAGGGACAGCCAAATTCACCCCTCCACTTT.

The rearrangement uses TRBV6-5 and TRBJ2-3; a possible D gene is TRBD2 (6 bases). The ends were cut back, 8 bases at V and 4 bases at J, with 13 bases in the middle. Germline CDR1 is MNHEY and CDR2 is SVGAGI. The CDR3 has 13 amino acids. The CDR3 reads CASGGWDSDTQYF. The CDR3, as DNA: TGTGCCAGCGGGGGGTGGGATTCAGATACGCAGTATTTT.

This clone was observed a few times. The DNA for the CDR3 is TGTGCCAGCAGTTACCTTGCAGCTAATGAAAAACTGTTTTTT. Translation gives CASSYLAANEKLFF. The rearrangement uses TRBV6-5 and TRBJ1-4, with D hard to call. CDR3 length: 14 amino acids. Germline CDR1 reads MNHEY; CDR2 reads SVGAGI. Trimming removed 2 bases at V and 3 bases at J, with 7 bases between.

The CDR3 here is CASSQELTGERRNTIYF. The CDR3 DNA reads TGTGCCAGCAGCCAAGAGTTGACAGGGGAGAGAAGAAACACCATATATTTT. The chain uses TRBV4-2 and TRBJ1-3, with 8 bases lining up with TRBD1. The V and J ends lost 0 bases and 5 bases, in that order; junction bases with no gene match: 9. Per the germline V gene, CDR1 is LGHNA and CDR2 is YNFKEQ. The CDR3 has 17 residues.

V and J are TRBV5-1 and TRBJ2-7; a possible D gene is TRBD2 (6 bases). The CDR3 is made up of 13 amino acids. The ends were cut back, 4 bases at V and 4 bases at J, with 12 bases in the middle. In germline, CDR1 is SGHRS, CDR2 YFSETQ. CDR3 sequence reads: CASSESGEYEQYF. As DNA, the CDR3 is TGCGCCAGCAGCGAGTCGGGGGAATACGAGCAGTACTTC.

V is TRBV4-3 and J is TRBJ2-7; the D gene is possibly TRBD1 (5 bases). V was trimmed by 1 base and J by 3 bases, leaving 10 bases between them. The germline CDR1 and CDR2 sequences are LGHNA and YSLEER. This CDR3 is 14 amino acids long. CDR3 nucleotides: TGCGCCAGCAGCCAAGGTGACAGCCACTACGAGCAGTACTTC. Protein: CASSQGDSHYEQYF.

The chain has TRBV9 and TRBJ2-7, with 7 bases fitting TRBD1. V trimming: 2 bases; J trimming: 0 bases; junction bases outside the gene matches: 2. Germline-derived CDR1 and CDR2 are SGDLS and YYNGEE. CDR3 size: 14 residues. Here the CDR3 DNA reads TGTGCCAGCAGCGTCGGGACAGTCTCCTACGAGCAGTACTTC. Its translation: CASSVGTVSYEQYF. Together with reference TRBV9 and TRBJ2-7, the CDR3 gives the full variable domain: DSGVTQTPKHLITATGQRVTLRCSPRSGDLSVYWYQQSLDQGLQFLIQYYNGEERAKGNILERFSAQQFPDLHSELNLSSLELGDSALYFCASSVGTVSYEQYFGPGTRLTVT.

The J gene is TRBJ1-5, the V gene TRBV28; no definite D call. The CDR3 spans 13 residues. Trimming removed 4 bases at V and 3 bases at J, with 7 bases between. Germline-derived CDR1 and CDR2 are MDHEN and SYDVKM. CDR3 sequence reads: CASSWESNQPQHF. The CDR3 DNA is TGTGCCAGCAGTTGGGAGTCCAATCAGCCCCAGCATTTT.

The chain links TRBV9 to TRBJ2-3; D gene uncertain. Trimming pared 3 bases from V and 5 bases from J, leaving 10 bases between. Germline CDR1 and CDR2: SGDLS and YYNGEE. The CDR3 length is 13 residues. DNA of the CDR3: TGTGCCAGCAGCGAGACGAGAGGAGATACGCAGTATTTT. It yields the protein CASSETRGDTQYF.

A single count supports this clone. This chain links TRBV5-1 with TRBJ2-1; TRBD2 agrees at 15 bases. CDR3 size: 17 residues. Germline V gene sequence: CDR1 SGHRS, CDR2 YFSETQ. The trim removed 3 bases at V and 3 bases at J, leaving 4 bases unmatched. For the CDR3, the DNA is TGCGCCAGCAGCTCGTGGGGACTAGCGGGGGGCTACAATGAGCAGTTCTTC. It specifies CASSSWGLAGGYNEQFF.

This clone was seen a handful of times. The genes are TRBV27 and TRBJ2-5; tentative D call: TRBD2 (7 bases). The V end lost 10 bases, the J end lost 1 base, and 19 bases lay between the germline ends. The germline V gene encodes CDR1 MNHEY and CDR2 SMNVEV (reference sequence). This CDR3 has 15 amino acids. The DNA of the CDR3 is TGTGCCACTAGGGGGAGGGGTAAGGGCCAAGAGACCCAGTACTTC. It encodes CATRGRGKGQETQYF.

This clone was counted a few times. CDR3 coding DNA: TGTGCCAGCCGCCGAGGAGGCACTCCCTACGAGCAGTACTTC. Its translation: CASRRGGTPYEQYF. V and J are TRBV7-2 and TRBJ2-7; weak D call: TRBD2 (5 bases). Germline V gene data show CDR1 as SGHTA and CDR2 as FQGNSA. V was shortened by 8 bases and J by 2 bases, with 16 bases between the two germline ends. The CDR3 contains 14 residues.

The gene calls are TRBV7-8 and TRBJ2-7; the match to TRBD2 covers 7 bases. The CDR3 extends over 18 amino acids. J gave up 0 bases and V 1 base, and 12 bases lay outside the gene matches. Germline loops: CDR1 SGHVS, CDR2 FQNEAQ. CDR3 sequence (DNA): TGTGCCAGCAGCTTAGAGGGCAGACTAGCCCAAATCTCCTACGAGCAGTACTTC. It yields the protein CASSLEGRLAQISYEQYF.

This clone appeared once. The chain uses TRBV9 and TRBJ1-5, with TRBD1 matching 7 bases. The germline V gene encodes CDR1 SGDLS and CDR2 YYNGEE. The J segment lost 5 bases and the V segment lost 4 bases, leaving 9 bases of the junction unmatched. CDR3 size: 15 residues. CDR3 sequence reads: CASSPRQGDDQPQHF. As DNA, the CDR3 is TGTGCCAGCAGCCCTCGACAGGGAGATGATCAGCCCCAGCATTTT.